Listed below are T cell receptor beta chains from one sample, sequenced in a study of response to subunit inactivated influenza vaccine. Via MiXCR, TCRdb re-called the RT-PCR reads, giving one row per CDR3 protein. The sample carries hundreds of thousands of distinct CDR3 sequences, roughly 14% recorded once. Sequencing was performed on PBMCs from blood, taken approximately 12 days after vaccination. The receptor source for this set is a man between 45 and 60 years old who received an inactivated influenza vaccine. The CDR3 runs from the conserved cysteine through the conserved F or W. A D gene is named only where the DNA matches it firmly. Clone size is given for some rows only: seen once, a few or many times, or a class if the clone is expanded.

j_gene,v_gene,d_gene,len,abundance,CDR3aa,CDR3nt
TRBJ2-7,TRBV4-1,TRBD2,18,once,CASSQGFGSGGASDEQYF,TGCGCCAGCAGCCAAGGTTTTGGTAGCGGGGGGGCGAGCGACGAGCAGTACTTC
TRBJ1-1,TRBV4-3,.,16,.,CASSQDLQVVLAEAFF,TGCGCCAGCAGCCAAGACCTACAGGTAGTATTGGCTGAAGCTTTCTTT
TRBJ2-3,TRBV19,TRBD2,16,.,CASSRTSGALTDTQYF,TGTGCCAGTAGTCGGACTAGCGGGGCCCTCACAGATACGCAGTATTTT
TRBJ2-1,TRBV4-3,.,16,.,CASSEGGDSLYNEQFF,TGCGCCAGCAGCGAAGGGGGGGACTCTTTATACAATGAGCAGTTCTTC
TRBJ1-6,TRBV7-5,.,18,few,CISVPEAPGGPRGSPLHF,.
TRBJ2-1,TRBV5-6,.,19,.,CASSLSQFGPSSSYNEQFF,TGTGCCAGCAGCTTGTCGCAATTTGGGCCCTCAAGCTCCTACAATGAGCAGTTCTTC
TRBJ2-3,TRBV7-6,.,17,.,CASSLRHLAFGTDTQYF,TGTGCCAGCAGCCTGCGACATCTAGCATTTGGCACAGATACGCAGTATTTT
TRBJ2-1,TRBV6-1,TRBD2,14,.,CASSELAGVNEQFF,TGTGCCAGCAGTGAACTAGCGGGAGTAAATGAGCAGTTCTTC
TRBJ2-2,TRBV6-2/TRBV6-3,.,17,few,CASSYGLSRLNTGELFF,TGTGCCAGCAGTTACGGTCTTTCGCGGTTGAACACCGGGGAGCTGTTTTTT
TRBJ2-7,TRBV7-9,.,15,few,CASSLPTVFSYEQYF,TGTGCCAGCAGCTTGCCCACGGTGTTCTCCTACGAGCAGTACTTC
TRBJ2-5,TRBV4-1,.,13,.,CASSQVVQETQYF,TGCGCCAGCAGCCAAGTAGTCCAGGAGACCCAGTACTTC
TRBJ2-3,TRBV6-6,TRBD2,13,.,CASSGGEADTQYF,TGTGCCAGCAGTGGGGGGGAGGCAGATACGCAGTATTTT
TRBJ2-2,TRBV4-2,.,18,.,CASSQVVPGTRNTGELFF,TGTGCCAGCAGCCAAGTGGTTCCCGGGACACGAAACACCGGGGAGCTGTTTTTT
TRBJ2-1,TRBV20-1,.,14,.,CSARAPPRYNEQFF,TGCAGTGCTAGAGCCCCCCCGAGGTACAATGAGCAGTTCTTC
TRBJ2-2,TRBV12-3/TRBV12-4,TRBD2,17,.,CASSFPPAGYGTGELFF,TGTGCCAGCAGTTTCCCGCCAGCGGGGTATGGTACCGGGGAGCTGTTTTTT
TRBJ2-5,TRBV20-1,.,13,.,CSARKPGQETQYF,TGCAGTGCTAGAAAGCCAGGACAAGAGACCCAGTACTTC
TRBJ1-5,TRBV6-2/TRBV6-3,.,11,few,CASSAGQPQHF,TGTGCCAGCAGTGCAGGTCAGCCCCAGCATTTT
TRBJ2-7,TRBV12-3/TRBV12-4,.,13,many,CASSPRQSYEQYF,TGTGCCAGCAGCCCCCGACAGTCCTACGAGCAGTACTTC
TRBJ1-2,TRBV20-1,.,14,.,CSARGRASTEGYTF,TGCAGTGCTAGGGGTCGGGCATCGACCGAGGGCTACACCTTC
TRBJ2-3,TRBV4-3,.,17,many,CASSQDGGTRGSDTQYF,TGCGCCAGCAGCCAAGATGGCGGCACACGGGGATCAGATACGCAGTATTTT
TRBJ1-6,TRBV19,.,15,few,CASSPPGGTNSPLHF,TGTGCCAGTAGCCCCCCAGGAGGGACGAATTCACCCCTCCACTTT
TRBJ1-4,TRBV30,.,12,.,CAWSPSDEKLFF,TGTGCCTGGAGTCCATCGGATGAAAAACTGTTTTTT
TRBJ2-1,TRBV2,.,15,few,CASSEAILTYNEQFF,TGTGCCAGCAGTGAAGCAATACTAACGTACAATGAGCAGTTCTTC
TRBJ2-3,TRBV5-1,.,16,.,CASSLSSIGGADTQYF,TGCGCCAGCAGCTTGAGTTCCATAGGGGGTGCAGATACGCAGTATTTT
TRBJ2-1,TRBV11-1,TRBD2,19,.,CASSAQGGTSGGAYTEQFF,TGTGCCAGCAGCGCCCAGGGAGGGACTAGCGGGGGGGCTTACACTGAGCAGTTCTTC
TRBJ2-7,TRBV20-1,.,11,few,CSVQGPGEQYF,TGCAGTGTTCAGGGTCCGGGTGAGCAGTACTTC
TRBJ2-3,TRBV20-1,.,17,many,CSATDQPGAVRSDTQYF,TGCAGTGCTACCGATCAGCCGGGAGCCGTACGTTCGGATACGCAGTATTTT
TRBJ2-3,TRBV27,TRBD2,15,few,CASLGASGSPDTQYF,TGTGCCAGCCTAGGGGCTAGCGGGAGCCCAGATACGCAGTATTTT
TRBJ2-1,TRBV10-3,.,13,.,CAVQEGSYNEQFF,TGTGCCGTGCAAGAGGGCTCCTACAATGAGCAGTTCTTC
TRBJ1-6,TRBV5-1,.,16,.,CASSLGTGRKNSPLHF,TGCGCCAGCAGCTTGGGCACAGGGCGGAAAAATTCACCCCTCCACTTT
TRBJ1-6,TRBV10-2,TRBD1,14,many,CASSEGQGYSPLHF,TGCGCCAGCAGTGAGGGACAGGGGTATTCACCCCTCCACTTT
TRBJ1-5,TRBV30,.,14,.,CAWSRNRNNQPQHF,TGTGCCTGGAGTAGGAACAGGAACAATCAGCCCCAGCATTTT
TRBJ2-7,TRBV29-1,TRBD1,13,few,CSVDFGQGSEQYF,TGCAGCGTTGATTTTGGACAGGGGTCCGAGCAGTACTTC
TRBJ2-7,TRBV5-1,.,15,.,CASSPTGTRNYEQYF,TGCGCCAGCAGCCCCACCGGGACACGGAACTACGAGCAGTACTTC
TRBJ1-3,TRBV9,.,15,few,CASSDSTVPGNTIYF,TGTGCCAGCAGCGATAGCACAGTTCCTGGAAACACCATATATTTT